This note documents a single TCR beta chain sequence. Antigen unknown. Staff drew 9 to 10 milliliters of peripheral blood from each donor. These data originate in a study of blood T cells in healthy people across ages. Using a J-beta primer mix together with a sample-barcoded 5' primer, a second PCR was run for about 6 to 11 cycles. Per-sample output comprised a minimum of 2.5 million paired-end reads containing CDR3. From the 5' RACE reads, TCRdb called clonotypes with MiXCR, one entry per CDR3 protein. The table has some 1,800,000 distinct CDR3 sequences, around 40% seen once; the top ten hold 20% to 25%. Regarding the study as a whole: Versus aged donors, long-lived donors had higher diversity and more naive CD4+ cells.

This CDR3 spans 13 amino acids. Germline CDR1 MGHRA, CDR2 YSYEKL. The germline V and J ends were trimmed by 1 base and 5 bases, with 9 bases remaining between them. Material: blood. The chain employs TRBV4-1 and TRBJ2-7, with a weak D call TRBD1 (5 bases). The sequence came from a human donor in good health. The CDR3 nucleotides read TGCGCCAGCAGCCAAGTATCAGGGAACGAGCAGTACTTC. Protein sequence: CASSQVSGNEQYF.